The rows below give T cell receptor beta chains drawn from one sample of a study of OX40 agonist ivuxolimab in advanced cancers. The data were produced by immunoSEQ multiplex PCR, yet TCRdb's version contains in-frame clones alone and is incomplete. The table lists some 64,000 clones, around nine tenths of them singletons. Sequencing was performed on CD4+ or CD8+ T cells sorted from blood, taken in a trial of the OX40 agonist ivuxolimab. These receptors came from an adult with an advanced solid tumor such as melanoma, head and neck, liver or kidney cancer. CDR3s include the opening cysteine and the closing phenylalanine or tryptophan. The D gene is left open where the match is weak. Rows may omit the clone size; those that give it use once, few, many or a size class.

clone size: .; V gene: TRBV19; D gene: .; J gene: TRBJ2-1; CDR3 DNA: TGTGCCAGTAGAATCGCGGGATACTCCTACAATGAGCAGTTCTTC; CDR3 protein: CASRIAGYSYNEQFF
clone size: .; V gene: TRBV13; D gene: .; J gene: TRBJ1-4; CDR3 DNA: TGTGCCAGCAGCTTGATGGGGAATAATGAAAAACTGTTTTTT; CDR3 protein: CASSLMGNNEKLFF
clone size: .; V gene: TRBV2; D gene: .; J gene: TRBJ2-7; CDR3 DNA: TGTGCCAGCCGGGACTTAGCCTACGAGCAGTACTTC; CDR3 protein: CASRDLAYEQYF
clone size: .; V gene: TRBV5-1; D gene: TRBD2; J gene: TRBJ2-3; CDR3 DNA: TGCGCCAGCAGGGGGACTAGCGGGCTAGATACGCAGTATTTT; CDR3 protein: CASRGTSGLDTQYF
clone size: .; V gene: TRBV30; D gene: .; J gene: TRBJ1-1; CDR3 DNA: TGTGCCTGGAGTGTATCACGGAACACTGAAGCTTTCTTT; CDR3 protein: CAWSVSRNTEAFF
clone size: .; V gene: TRBV19; D gene: .; J gene: TRBJ1-2; CDR3 DNA: TGTGCCAGTAGTACCGGACGACAGCCCGGGAGGGCGAGAGTCTATGGCTACACCTTC; CDR3 protein: CASSTGRQPGRARVYGYTF
clone size: .; V gene: TRBV10-3; D gene: TRBD1; J gene: TRBJ2-2; CDR3 DNA: TGTGCCATCAGCAAAGGACAGGACACCGGGGAGCTGTTTTTT; CDR3 protein: CAISKGQDTGELFF
clone size: .; V gene: TRBV5-6; D gene: TRBD1; J gene: TRBJ2-7; CDR3 DNA: TGTGCCAGCAGCTTCGGACAGGGCGGTAGGGACTTC; CDR3 protein: CASSFGQGGRDF
clone size: .; V gene: TRBV5-7; D gene: .; J gene: TRBJ1-1; CDR3 DNA: TGTGCCAGCAGCTTGGGGGCCCATGGGAGTGTGAACACTGAAGCTTTCTTT; CDR3 protein: CASSLGAHGSVNTEAFF
clone size: .; V gene: TRBV6-5; D gene: .; J gene: TRBJ2-5; CDR3 DNA: TGTGCCAGCAGCAGGGAAGCTGCAGAGACCCAGTACTTC; CDR3 protein: CASSREAAETQYF
clone size: .; V gene: TRBV28; D gene: .; J gene: TRBJ2-7; CDR3 DNA: TGTGCCAGCAGTCCGGGAACCTACGAGCAGTACTTC; CDR3 protein: CASSPGTYEQYF
clone size: .; V gene: TRBV5-4; D gene: TRBD2; J gene: TRBJ2-2; CDR3 DNA: TGTGCCAGCAGCCAAGGACTAGCGGGTAGCCGCGCCGGGGAGCTGTTTTTT; CDR3 protein: CASSQGLAGSRAGELFF
clone size: few; V gene: TRBV2; D gene: TRBD1; J gene: TRBJ1-2; CDR3 DNA: TGTGCCAGCAGTAGACAGGGGGCTAACTATGGCTACACCTTC; CDR3 protein: CASSRQGANYGYTF
clone size: .; V gene: TRBV2; D gene: TRBD2; J gene: TRBJ2-2; CDR3 DNA: TGTGCCAGCGTAGGACTAGCAGGATGGACCGGGGAGCTGTTTTTT; CDR3 protein: CASVGLAGWTGELFF
clone size: .; V gene: TRBV28; D gene: .; J gene: TRBJ2-7; CDR3 DNA: TGTGCCAGCAGTTCGTCGGGGCCGGGCTACGAGCAGTACTTC; CDR3 protein: CASSSSGPGYEQYF
clone size: .; V gene: TRBV19; D gene: .; J gene: TRBJ2-6; CDR3 DNA: TGTGCCAGTAGTCCGCTCGGGACGGGGGACAACGTCCTGACTTTC; CDR3 protein: CASSPLGTGDNVLTF
clone size: .; V gene: TRBV28; D gene: .; J gene: TRBJ1-5; CDR3 DNA: TGTGCCAGCAGTTTGTTTATCGCAGGGAGCAATCAGCCCCAGCATTTT; CDR3 protein: CASSLFIAGSNQPQHF
clone size: .; V gene: TRBV28; D gene: TRBD1; J gene: TRBJ1-2; CDR3 DNA: TGTGCCAGCATTCAAACAGGGGGGGCTATAGAAGGCTACACCTTC; CDR3 protein: CASIQTGGAIEGYTF
clone size: .; V gene: TRBV10-3; D gene: .; J gene: TRBJ2-1; CDR3 DNA: TGTGCCATCAGTGAGAGACTCGCTATTATGTTCTTC; CDR3 protein: CAISERLAIMFF
clone size: .; V gene: TRBV5-1; D gene: .; J gene: TRBJ1-2; CDR3 DNA: TGCGCCAGCCAAGCCCTGCAGGGGTATGGCTACACCTTC; CDR3 protein: CASQALQGYGYTF
clone size: .; V gene: TRBV28; D gene: .; J gene: TRBJ2-5; CDR3 DNA: TGTGCCAGCAGTTCATTCCTCTCGGGCAGACAAGAGACCCAGTACTTC; CDR3 protein: CASSSFLSGRQETQYF
clone size: .; V gene: TRBV2; D gene: .; J gene: TRBJ2-5; CDR3 DNA: TGTGCCAGCAGCTTTACGGGGAGAGAGACCCAGTACTTC; CDR3 protein: CASSFTGRETQYF
clone size: .; V gene: TRBV11-2; D gene: .; J gene: TRBJ2-1; CDR3 DNA: TGTGCCAGCAGCTTAGTGATCGGGAGCTCCTACAATGAGCAGTTCTTC; CDR3 protein: CASSLVIGSSYNEQFF
clone size: .; V gene: TRBV6-1; D gene: .; J gene: TRBJ1-5; CDR3 DNA: TGTGCCAGCAGTGAAGCGCCGGGGGAGCCCCAGCATTTT; CDR3 protein: CASSEAPGEPQHF
clone size: .; V gene: TRBV15; D gene: .; J gene: TRBJ2-3; CDR3 DNA: TGTGCCACCAGCAGAGCGGGAGTGAGTACAGATACGCAGTATTTT; CDR3 protein: CATSRAGVSTDTQYF
clone size: .; V gene: TRBV5-4; D gene: TRBD1; J gene: TRBJ2-2; CDR3 DNA: TGTGCCAGCACCCAAGGGACAGGGAACACCGGGGAGCTGTTTTTT; CDR3 protein: CASTQGTGNTGELFF
clone size: .; V gene: TRBV27; D gene: TRBD1; J gene: TRBJ2-3; CDR3 DNA: TGTGCCAGCAGTTTAAACGAGGGGACAGGGGGCACAGATACGCAGTATTTT; CDR3 protein: CASSLNEGTGGTDTQYF
clone size: .; V gene: TRBV7-2; D gene: TRBD2; J gene: TRBJ2-1; CDR3 DNA: TGTGCCAGCAGCAGACTAGCGGGAGCGCCGAGCTCCTACAATGAGCAGTTCTTC; CDR3 protein: CASSRLAGAPSSYNEQFF
clone size: .; V gene: TRBV10-2; D gene: TRBD2; J gene: TRBJ2-3; CDR3 DNA: TGCGCCAGCAGTGATCGACTAGCGGGGGGCACAGATACGCAGTATTTT; CDR3 protein: CASSDRLAGGTDTQYF
clone size: .; V gene: TRBV7-6; D gene: TRBD2; J gene: TRBJ2-7; CDR3 DNA: TGTGCCAGCAGCGCGTACAGCGGGGGGCCCTCCTACGAGCAGTACTTC; CDR3 protein: CASSAYSGGPSYEQYF
clone size: .; V gene: TRBV7-9; D gene: .; J gene: TRBJ1-1; CDR3 DNA: TGTGCCAGCAGCTTATCGGGAACTTTGAACACTGAAGCTTTCTTT; CDR3 protein: CASSLSGTLNTEAFF
clone size: .; V gene: TRBV7-6; D gene: .; J gene: TRBJ2-7; CDR3 DNA: TGTGCCAGCAGCTTAGCGTTCGTGGGGGAGCAGTACTTC; CDR3 protein: CASSLAFVGEQYF
clone size: .; V gene: TRBV5-6; D gene: .; J gene: TRBJ1-6; CDR3 DNA: TGTGCCAGCAGCCTGGGTACGGATAATTCACCCCTCCACTTT; CDR3 protein: CASSLGTDNSPLHF
clone size: .; V gene: TRBV10-3; D gene: .; J gene: TRBJ2-7; CDR3 DNA: TGTGCCATCAGTCAGGGGCCCCGCTACGAGCAGTACTTC; CDR3 protein: CAISQGPRYEQYF
clone size: .; V gene: TRBV4-1; D gene: .; J gene: TRBJ1-4; CDR3 DNA: TGCGCCAGCAGCCAAGAGTCACAGAAGAATGAAAAACTGTTTTTT; CDR3 protein: CASSQESQKNEKLFF
clone size: .; V gene: TRBV6-4; D gene: TRBD1; J gene: TRBJ1-2; CDR3 DNA: TGTGCCAGCAGTCCTGACAGGGGGACTGGCTACACCTTC; CDR3 protein: CASSPDRGTGYTF
clone size: .; V gene: TRBV10-3; D gene: TRBD1; J gene: TRBJ1-1; CDR3 DNA: TGTGCCACCCTGGGACAGGGTATGAAGGTGGTTGAAGCTTTCTTT; CDR3 protein: CATLGQGMKVVEAFF
clone size: .; V gene: TRBV15; D gene: .; J gene: TRBJ1-2; CDR3 DNA: TGTGCCACCAGCGAGACAAGGACCGACTTAGAAGGTTACACCTTC; CDR3 protein: CATSETRTDLEGYTF
clone size: .; V gene: TRBV6-1; D gene: .; J gene: TRBJ2-5; CDR3 DNA: TGTGCCAGCAGTGTAATGGAGACCCAGTACTTC; CDR3 protein: CASSVMETQYF